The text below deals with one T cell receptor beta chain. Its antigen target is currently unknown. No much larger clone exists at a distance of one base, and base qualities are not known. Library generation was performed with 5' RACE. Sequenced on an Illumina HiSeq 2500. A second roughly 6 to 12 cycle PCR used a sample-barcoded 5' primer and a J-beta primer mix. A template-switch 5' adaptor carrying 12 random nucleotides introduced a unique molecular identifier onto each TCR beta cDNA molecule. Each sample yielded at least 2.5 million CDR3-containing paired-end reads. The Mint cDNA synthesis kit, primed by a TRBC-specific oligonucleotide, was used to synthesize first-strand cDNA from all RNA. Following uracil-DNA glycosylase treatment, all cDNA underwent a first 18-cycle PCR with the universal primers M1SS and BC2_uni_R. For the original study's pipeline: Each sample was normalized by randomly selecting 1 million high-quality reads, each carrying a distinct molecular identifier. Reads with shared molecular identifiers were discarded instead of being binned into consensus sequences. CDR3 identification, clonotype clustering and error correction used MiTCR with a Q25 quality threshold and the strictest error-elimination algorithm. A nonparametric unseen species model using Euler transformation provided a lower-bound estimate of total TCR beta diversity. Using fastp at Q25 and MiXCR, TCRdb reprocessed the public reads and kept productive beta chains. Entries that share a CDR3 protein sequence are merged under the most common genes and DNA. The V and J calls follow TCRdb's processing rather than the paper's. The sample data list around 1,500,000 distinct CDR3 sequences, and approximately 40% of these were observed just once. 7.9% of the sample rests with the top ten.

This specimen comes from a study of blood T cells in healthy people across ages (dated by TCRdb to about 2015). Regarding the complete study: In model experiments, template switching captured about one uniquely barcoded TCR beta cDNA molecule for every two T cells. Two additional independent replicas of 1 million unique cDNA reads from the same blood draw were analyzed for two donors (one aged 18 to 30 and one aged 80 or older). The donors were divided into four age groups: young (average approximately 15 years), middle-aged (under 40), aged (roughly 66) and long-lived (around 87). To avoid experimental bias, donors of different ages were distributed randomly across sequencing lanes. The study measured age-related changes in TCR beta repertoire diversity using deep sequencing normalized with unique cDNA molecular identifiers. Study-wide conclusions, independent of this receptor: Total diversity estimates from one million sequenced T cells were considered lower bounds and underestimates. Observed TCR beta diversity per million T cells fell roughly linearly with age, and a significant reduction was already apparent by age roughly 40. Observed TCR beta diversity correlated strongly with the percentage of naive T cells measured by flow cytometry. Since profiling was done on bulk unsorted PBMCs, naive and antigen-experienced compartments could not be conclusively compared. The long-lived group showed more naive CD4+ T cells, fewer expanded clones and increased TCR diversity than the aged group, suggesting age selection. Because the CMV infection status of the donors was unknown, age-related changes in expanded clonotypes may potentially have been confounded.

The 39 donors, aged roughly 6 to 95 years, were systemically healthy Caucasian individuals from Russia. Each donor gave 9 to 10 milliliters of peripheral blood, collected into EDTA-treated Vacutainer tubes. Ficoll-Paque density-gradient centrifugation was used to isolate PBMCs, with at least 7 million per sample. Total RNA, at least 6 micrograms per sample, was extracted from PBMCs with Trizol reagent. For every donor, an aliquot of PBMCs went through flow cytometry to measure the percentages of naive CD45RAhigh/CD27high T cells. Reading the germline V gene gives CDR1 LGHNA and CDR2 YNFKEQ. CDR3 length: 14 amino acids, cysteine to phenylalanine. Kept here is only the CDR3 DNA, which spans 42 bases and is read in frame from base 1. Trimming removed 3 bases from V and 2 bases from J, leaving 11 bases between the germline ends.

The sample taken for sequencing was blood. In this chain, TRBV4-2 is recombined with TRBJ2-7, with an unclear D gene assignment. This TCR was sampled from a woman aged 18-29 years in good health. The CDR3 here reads CASSQQSATYEQYF. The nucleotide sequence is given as TGTGCCAGCAGCCAGCAAAGCGCCACCTACGAGCAGTACTTC.